This T cell receptor beta chain was identified during a study of Tregs in tolerant kidney transplant recipients. Study observations and caveats: Biological reproducibility was not directly addressed, but technical replication error appeared minimal. The most relevant donor-specific Treg TCRbeta repertoire apparently came from expansion with activated donor B cells. Findings come from small patient numbers and require larger validation.

This CDR3 spans 14 amino acids. From germline, CDR1 is WNHNN and CDR2 SYGVQD (reference sequence). V was cut by 5 bases and J by 0 bases, with 9 bases left in between. About this clone: Its antigen is undetermined.

The data were produced by immunoSEQ multiplex PCR, yet TCRdb's version contains in-frame clones alone and is incomplete. The sample lists about 240,000 clones, roughly 84% occurring once. The material sequenced was CD4+ T cells from blood. The chain uses TRBV10-1 and TRBJ2-3, with no clear D. This clonotype was obtained from a human donor in good health. CDR3 DNA sequence: TGCGCCAGCAGTAGAACAGCTAGCACAGATACGCAGTATTTT. Translation gives CASSRTASTDTQYF.